The present T cell receptor beta chain was sequenced within a study of CD8 T cells in Susac syndrome. The CDR3 loop spans 15 amino acids. CDR1 SGHRS and CDR2 YFSETQ come from the germline V gene. The germline V and J ends were trimmed by 0 bases and 0 bases, with 9 bases remaining between them. Random-hexamer reverse transcription was applied to about 0.45 to 1 ug RNA. Amplification of the TCR beta CDR3 was carried out by immunoSEQ multiplex PCR, which spanned a total of 54 Vbeta and 13 Jbeta segments. TCRdb re-called the immunoSEQ multiplex PCR reads with MiXCR, one entry per CDR3 protein. The data contain approximately 80,000 distinct CDR3 sequences, 75% to 95% of them singletons.

This sequence originates from a human donor with multiple sclerosis. This chain uses TRBV5-1 with TRBJ1-1; D unclear. The sample taken for sequencing was CD8+ T cells from PBMCs. The CDR3 region is CASSLVRGLNTEAFF. The CDR3 nucleotides are TGCGCCAGCAGCTTGGTTAGAGGGCTGAACACTGAAGCTTTCTTT.